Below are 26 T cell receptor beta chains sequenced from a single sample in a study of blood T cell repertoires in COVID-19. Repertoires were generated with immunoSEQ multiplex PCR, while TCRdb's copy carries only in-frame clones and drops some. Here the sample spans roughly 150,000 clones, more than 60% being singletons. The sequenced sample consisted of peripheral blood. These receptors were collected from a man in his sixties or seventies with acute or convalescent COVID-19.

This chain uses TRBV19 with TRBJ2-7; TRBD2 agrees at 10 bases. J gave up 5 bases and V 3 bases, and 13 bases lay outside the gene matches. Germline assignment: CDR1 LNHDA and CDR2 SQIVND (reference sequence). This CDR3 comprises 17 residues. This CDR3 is CASSISPSGSGSDEQYF. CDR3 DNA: TGTGCCAGTAGTATTAGTCCTAGCGGGAGCGGGTCGGACGAGCAGTACTTC.

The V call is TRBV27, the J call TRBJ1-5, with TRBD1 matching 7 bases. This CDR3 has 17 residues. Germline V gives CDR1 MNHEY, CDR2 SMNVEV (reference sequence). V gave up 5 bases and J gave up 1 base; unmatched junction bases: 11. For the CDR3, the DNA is TGTGCCAGCAGTCCCGGACAGGCAGGCAGCAGCAATCAGCCCCAGCATTTT. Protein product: CASSPGQAGSSNQPQHF.

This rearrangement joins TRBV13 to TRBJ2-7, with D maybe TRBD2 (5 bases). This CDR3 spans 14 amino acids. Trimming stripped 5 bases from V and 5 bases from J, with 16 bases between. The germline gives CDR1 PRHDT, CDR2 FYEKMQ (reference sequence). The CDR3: CASSETGVLDEQYF. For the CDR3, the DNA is TGTGCCAGCAGCGAAACCGGGGTATTGGACGAGCAGTACTTC.

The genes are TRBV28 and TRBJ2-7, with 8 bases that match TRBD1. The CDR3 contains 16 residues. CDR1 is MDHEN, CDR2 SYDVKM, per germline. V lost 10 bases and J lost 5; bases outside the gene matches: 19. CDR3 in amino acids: CATRLRRTGNPHEQYF. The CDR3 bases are TGTGCCACCCGTCTTAGGCGGACAGGGAATCCCCACGAGCAGTACTTC.

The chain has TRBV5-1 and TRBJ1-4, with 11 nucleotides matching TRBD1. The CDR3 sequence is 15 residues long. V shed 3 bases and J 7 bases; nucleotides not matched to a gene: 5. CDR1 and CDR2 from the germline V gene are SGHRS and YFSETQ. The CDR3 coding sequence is TGCGCCAGCAGCTGGACGGGGACAGGGGGTGAAAAACTGTTTTTT. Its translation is CASSWTGTGGEKLFF.

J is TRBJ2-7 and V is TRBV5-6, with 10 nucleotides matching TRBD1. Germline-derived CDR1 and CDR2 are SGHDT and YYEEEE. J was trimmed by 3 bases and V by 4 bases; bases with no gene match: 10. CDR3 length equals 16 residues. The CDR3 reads CASSTRQGAQFYEQYF. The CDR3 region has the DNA TGTGCCAGCAGCACTAGACAGGGGGCCCAATTCTACGAGCAGTACTTC.

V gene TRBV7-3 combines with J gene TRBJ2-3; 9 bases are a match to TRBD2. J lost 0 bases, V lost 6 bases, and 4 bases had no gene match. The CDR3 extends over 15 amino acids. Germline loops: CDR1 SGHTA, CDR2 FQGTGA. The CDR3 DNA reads TGTGCCAGCAGTTCCGGGACTAGCAGCACAGATACGCAGTATTTT. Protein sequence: CASSSGTSSTDTQYF.

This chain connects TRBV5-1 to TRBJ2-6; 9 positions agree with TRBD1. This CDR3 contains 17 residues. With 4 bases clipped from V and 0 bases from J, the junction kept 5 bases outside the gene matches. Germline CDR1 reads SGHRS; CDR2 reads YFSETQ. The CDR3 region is CASSAGQGLSGANVLTF. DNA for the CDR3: TGCGCCAGCAGCGCGGGACAGGGACTCTCTGGGGCCAACGTCCTGACTTTC.

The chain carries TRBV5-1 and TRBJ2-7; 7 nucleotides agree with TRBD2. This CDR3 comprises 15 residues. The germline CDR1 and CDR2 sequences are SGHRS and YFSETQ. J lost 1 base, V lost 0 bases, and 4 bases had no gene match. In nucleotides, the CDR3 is TGCGCCAGCAGCTTGGAGGCTAGCGGATCCTACGAGCAGTACTTC. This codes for CASSLEASGSYEQYF.

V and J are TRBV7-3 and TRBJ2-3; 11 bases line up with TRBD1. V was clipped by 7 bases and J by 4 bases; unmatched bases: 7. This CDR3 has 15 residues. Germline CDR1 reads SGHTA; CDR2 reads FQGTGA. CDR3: CASNAGQGAADTQYF. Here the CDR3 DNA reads TGTGCCAGCAACGCCGGACAGGGGGCTGCAGATACGCAGTATTTT. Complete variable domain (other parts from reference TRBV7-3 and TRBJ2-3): GAGVSQTPSNKVTEKGKYVELRCDPISGHTALYWYRQSLGQGPEFLIYFQGTGAADDSGLPNDRFFAVRPEGSVSTLKIQRTERGDSAVYLCASNAGQGAADTQYFGPGTRLTVL.

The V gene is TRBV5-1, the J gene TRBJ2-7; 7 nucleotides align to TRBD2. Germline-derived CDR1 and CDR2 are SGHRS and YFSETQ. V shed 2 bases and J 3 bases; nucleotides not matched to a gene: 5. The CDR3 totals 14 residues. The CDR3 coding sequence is TGCGCCAGCAGCTTCTCTGGGGGGGACTACGAGCAGTACTTC. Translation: CASSFSGGDYEQYF.

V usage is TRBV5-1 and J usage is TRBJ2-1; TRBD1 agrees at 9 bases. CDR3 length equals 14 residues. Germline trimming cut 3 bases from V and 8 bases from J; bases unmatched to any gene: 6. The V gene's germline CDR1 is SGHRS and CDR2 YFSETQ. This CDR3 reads CASSSDRGADEQFF. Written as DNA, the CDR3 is TGCGCCAGCAGCTCGGACAGGGGCGCGGATGAGCAGTTCTTC.

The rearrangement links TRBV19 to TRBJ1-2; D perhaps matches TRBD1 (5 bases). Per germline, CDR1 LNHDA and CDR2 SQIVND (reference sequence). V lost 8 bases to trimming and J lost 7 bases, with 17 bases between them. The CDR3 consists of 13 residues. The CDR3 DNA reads TGTGCCAGTTCCCTGGACACCGCAGGTGGCTACACCTTC. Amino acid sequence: CASSLDTAGGYTF.

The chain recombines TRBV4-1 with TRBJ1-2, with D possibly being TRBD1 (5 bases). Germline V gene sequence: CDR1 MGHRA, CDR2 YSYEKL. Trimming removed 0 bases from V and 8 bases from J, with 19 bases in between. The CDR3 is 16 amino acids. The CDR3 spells CASSQDSQGGLRGYTF. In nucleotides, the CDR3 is TGCGCCAGCAGCCAAGATTCTCAGGGTGGTCTGAGAGGCTACACCTTC.

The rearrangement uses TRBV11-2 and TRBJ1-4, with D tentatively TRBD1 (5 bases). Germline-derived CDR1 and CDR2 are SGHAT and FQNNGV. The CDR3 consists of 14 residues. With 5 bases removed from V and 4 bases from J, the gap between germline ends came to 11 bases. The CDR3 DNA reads TGTGCCAGCAGCCCTGCGGGGGTTAATGAAAAACTGTTTTTT. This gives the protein CASSPAGVNEKLFF.

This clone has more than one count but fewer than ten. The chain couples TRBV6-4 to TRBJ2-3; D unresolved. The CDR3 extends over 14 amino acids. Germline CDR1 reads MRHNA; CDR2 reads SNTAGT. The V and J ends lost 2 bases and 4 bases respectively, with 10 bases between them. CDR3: CASSDPTKSDTQYF. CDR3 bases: TGTGCCAGCAGTGACCCCACTAAATCAGATACGCAGTATTTT.

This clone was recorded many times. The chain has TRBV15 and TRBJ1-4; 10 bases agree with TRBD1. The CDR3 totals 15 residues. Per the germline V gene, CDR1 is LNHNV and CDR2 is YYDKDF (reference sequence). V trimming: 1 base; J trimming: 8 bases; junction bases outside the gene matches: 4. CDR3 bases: TGTGCCACCAGCAGAGGTGGGACAGGGGCGGAAAAACTGTTTTTT. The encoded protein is CATSRGGTGAEKLFF.

CDR3 loop: CASSLDAAVGQPQHF. CDR3 in DNA: TGTGCCAGCTCACTAGACGCGGCGGTTGGTCAGCCCCAGCATTTT. The chain joins TRBV18 to TRBJ1-5; D not resolved. Looked up from germline, CDR1 is KGHSH and CDR2 is LQKENI. V gave up 4 bases and J gave up 6 bases, with 16 bases separating them. This CDR3 contains 15 residues.

CDR3 nucleotide sequence: TGCGCCAGCAGCTTAATGGCGGCGGGCACAGATACGCAGTATTTT. Residues: CASSLMAAGTDTQYF. This chain joins TRBV5-1 and TRBJ2-3, with no clear D. V dropped 2 bases and J dropped 1 base, with 11 bases sitting between them. Germline V gene data show CDR1 as SGHRS and CDR2 as YFSETQ. The CDR3 length is 15 residues.

The CDR3 reads CASSVTGAEQYF. The CDR3 DNA is TGTGCCAGCAGCGTAACAGGGGCCGAGCAGTACTTC. The V call is TRBV7-9, the J call TRBJ2-7; 7 bases agree with TRBD1. Germline CDR1 is SEHNR and CDR2 is FQNEAQ (reference sequence). V was pared by 5 bases and J by 6 bases, with 4 bases of the junction left unmatched. The CDR3 contains 12 residues.

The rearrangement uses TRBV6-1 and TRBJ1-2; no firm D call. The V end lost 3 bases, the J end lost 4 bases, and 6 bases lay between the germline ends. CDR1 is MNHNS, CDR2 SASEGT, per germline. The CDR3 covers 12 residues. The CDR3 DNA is TGTGCCAGCAGTGAGACTCTCTATGGCTACACCTTC. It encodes CASSETLYGYTF.

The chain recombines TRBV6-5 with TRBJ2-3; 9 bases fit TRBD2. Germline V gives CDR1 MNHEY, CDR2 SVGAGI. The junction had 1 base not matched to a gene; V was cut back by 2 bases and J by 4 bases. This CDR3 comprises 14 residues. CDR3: CASSYGTSPDTQYF. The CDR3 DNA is TGTGCCAGCAGTTACGGGACTAGCCCAGATACGCAGTATTTT.

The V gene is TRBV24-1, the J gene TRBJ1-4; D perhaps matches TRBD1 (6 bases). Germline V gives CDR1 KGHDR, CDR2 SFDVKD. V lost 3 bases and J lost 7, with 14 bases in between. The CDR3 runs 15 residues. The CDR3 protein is CATSDQRGFVEKLFF. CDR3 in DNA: TGTGCCACCAGTGATCAAAGGGGGTTTGTTGAAAAACTGTTTTTT.

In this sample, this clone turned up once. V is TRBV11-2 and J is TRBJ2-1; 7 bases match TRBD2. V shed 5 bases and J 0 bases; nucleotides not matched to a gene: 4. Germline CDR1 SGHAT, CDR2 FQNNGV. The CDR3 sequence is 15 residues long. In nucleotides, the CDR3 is TGTGCCAGCAGCGGGGGACTAACCTCCTACAATGAGCAGTTCTTC. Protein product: CASSGGLTSYNEQFF.

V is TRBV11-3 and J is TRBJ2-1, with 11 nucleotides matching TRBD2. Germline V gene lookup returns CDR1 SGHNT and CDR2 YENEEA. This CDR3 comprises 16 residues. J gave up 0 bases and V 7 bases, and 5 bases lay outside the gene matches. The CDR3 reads CASNPTSGSSYNEQFF. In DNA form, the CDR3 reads TGTGCCAGCAATCCAACTAGCGGGAGCTCCTACAATGAGCAGTTCTTC.

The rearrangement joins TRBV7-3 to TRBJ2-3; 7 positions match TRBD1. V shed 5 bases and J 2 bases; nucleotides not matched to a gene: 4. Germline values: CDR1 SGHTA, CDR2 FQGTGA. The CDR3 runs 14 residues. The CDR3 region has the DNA TGTGCCAGCAGCCTGGGACAGTCCACAGATACGCAGTATTTT. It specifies CASSLGQSTDTQYF. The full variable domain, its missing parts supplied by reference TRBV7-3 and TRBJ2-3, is GAGVSQTPSNKVTEKGKYVELRCDPISGHTALYWYRQSLGQGPEFLIYFQGTGAADDSGLPNDRFFAVRPEGSVSTLKIQRTERGDSAVYLCASSLGQSTDTQYFGPGTRLTVL.